The rows below give T cell receptor beta chains drawn from one sample of a study of CD8 T cells in Susac syndrome. TCRdb re-derived calls from the immunoSEQ multiplex PCR reads in MiXCR, one entry per CDR3 protein. The sample consists of about 300,000 distinct CDR3 sequences, approximately 84% of them appearing once. Sequencing was done on a sample of CD8+ T cells from PBMCs. These receptors all come from a human donor with multiple sclerosis. CDR3s include the opening cysteine and the closing phenylalanine or tryptophan. A D gene is named only where the DNA matches it firmly. Clone size is not always given. Where it is, it says once, few, many or a class for expanded clones.

abundance	v_gene	d_gene	j_gene	CDR3nt	CDR3aa
-	TRBV9	-	TRBJ2-7	TGTGCCAGCAGCGTAGATGGGGGTGAGTCCTACGAGCAGTACTTC	CASSVDGGESYEQYF
-	TRBV28	TRBD1	TRBJ2-1	TGTGCCGCCCGGCCCCGGGACAGGGGAGACAATGAGCAGTTCTTC	CAARPRDRGDNEQFF
-	TRBV12-3/TRBV12-4	-	TRBJ2-7	TGTGCCAGCAGTTCCGGGACCGTCTACGAGCAGTACTTC	CASSSGTVYEQYF
-	TRBV20-1	-	TRBJ2-1	TGCAGTGCTAGAGGGAGGGACAGCAATGAGCAGTTCTTC	CSARGRDSNEQFF
-	TRBV28	-	TRBJ2-7	TGTGCCAGCAGTCCAGATGGGACAACGAGCAGCAGGTACTTC	CASSPDGTTSSRYF
few	TRBV6-1	-	TRBJ2-1	TGTGCCAGCTCATTCCAAACCTTCTACAATGAGCAGTTCTTC	CASSFQTFYNEQFF
-	TRBV5-1	-	TRBJ2-5	TGCGCCAGCAGCGTTGCGGTTAAAGAGACCCAGTACTTC	CASSVAVKETQYF
-	TRBV10-3	-	TRBJ1-2	TGTGCCATTTACACGGATGGCTACACCTTC	CAIYTDGYTF
-	TRBV7-9	TRBD1	TRBJ1-1	TGTGCCAGCAGCAATCACAGGGGCCTGAACACTGAAGCTTTCTTT	CASSNHRGLNTEAFF
-	TRBV7-9	-	TRBJ1-1	TGTGCCAGCAGTCTTACATCAACTGAAGCTTTCTTT	CASSLTSTEAFF
once	TRBV2	-	TRBJ1-4	TGTGCCAGCAGTGAGCTCGGGGGGCCCGCGCGGGAAAAACTGTTTTTT	CASSELGGPAREKLFF
-	TRBV3-1	-	TRBJ2-7	TGTGCCAGCAGCCCCCTTAGTTACTCCTACGAGCAGTACTTC	CASSPLSYSYEQYF
-	TRBV12-3/TRBV12-4	-	TRBJ2-1	TGTGCCAGCAGCCCCGGGATTGAGCAGTTCTTC	CASSPGIEQFF
-	TRBV3-1	-	TRBJ1-1	TGTGCCAGCAGCCAAGATACGACTGAAGCTTTCTTT	CASSQDTTEAFF
few	TRBV27	TRBD2	TRBJ2-7	TGTGCCAGCAGTCCCGCTAGCGGGACGTTCGAGCAGTACTTC	CASSPASGTFEQYF
-	TRBV27	TRBD2	TRBJ2-7	TGTGCCAGCAGGCCTGGCGGGAGCTCCTACGAGCAGTACTTC	CASRPGGSSYEQYF
-	TRBV2	-	TRBJ2-7	TGTGCCAGCAGTGAAGCGCTTCGAGAGGGAGTGCGCTACGAGCAGTACTTC	CASSEALREGVRYEQYF
-	TRBV4-1	-	TRBJ1-5	TGCGCCAGCAGCCAAGGGCCACACTCAGGACAGCCCCAGCATTTT	CASSQGPHSGQPQHF
-	TRBV29-1	-	TRBJ2-7	TGCAGCGTCGGGACCGTCTACGAGCAGCACTTC	CSVGTVYEQHF
-	TRBV7-9	TRBD2	TRBJ2-1	TGTGCCAGCAGTAGCGGGGGTTGGGGTTACAATGAGCAGTTCTTC	CASSSGGWGYNEQFF
-	TRBV7-9	TRBD1	TRBJ2-6	TGTGCCAGCAGCCCATTTACGGACAGGGCGGATGGTGGGGCCAACGTCCTGACTTTC	CASSPFTDRADGGANVLTF
-	TRBV24-1	-	TRBJ2-7	TGTGCCGCCGGGGCCCCCGGAGGGGAGCAGTACTTC	CAAGAPGGEQYF
-	TRBV15	-	TRBJ2-2	TGTGCCACCAGCAGAGAAGGGGTTTCGAACACCGGGGGGCTGTTTTTT	CATSREGVSNTGGLFF
-	TRBV28	TRBD2	TRBJ2-1	TGTGCCAGCAGTTTGGTGGGACTAGCTTGGAATGAGCAGTTCTTC	CASSLVGLAWNEQFF
-	TRBV27	-	TRBJ2-5	TGTGCCAGCAGTTGGAAGGAGACCCAGTACTTC	CASSWKETQYF
-	TRBV12-3/TRBV12-4	-	TRBJ1-5	TGTGCCAGCAGTTGGGGCAGGCATCAGCCCCAGCATTTT	CASSWGRHQPQHF
few	TRBV7-8	TRBD2	TRBJ2-7	TGTGCCAGCAGTCGGACTAGCGGAAGCTACGAGCAGTACTTC	CASSRTSGSYEQYF
-	TRBV29-1	-	TRBJ2-7	TGCAGCGTTGAAGGGGCGGGATCTCCCTGGGAGCAGTACTTC	CSVEGAGSPWEQYF
-	TRBV19	-	TRBJ2-5	TGTGCCAGTTCCCCGGACAGGGAGGGATTAGAGACCCAGTACTTC	CASSPDREGLETQYF
-	TRBV27	-	TRBJ2-5	TGTGCCAGCAGTGCCACATCAGGGATTCAAGAGACCCAGTACTTC	CASSATSGIQETQYF
-	TRBV28	-	TRBJ1-1	TGTGCCAGCAACAGTCCCGCACTAAACACTGAAGCTTTCTTT	CASNSPALNTEAFF
-	TRBV28	-	TRBJ2-1	TGTGCCAGCAAATCGACCGGTTACAATGAGCAGTTCTTC	CASKSTGYNEQFF
-	TRBV27	TRBD1	TRBJ1-2	TGTGCCAGCAGTTTTCGACAGGGGCCCCTCTATGGCTACACCTTC	CASSFRQGPLYGYTF
-	TRBV11-2	-	TRBJ2-5	TGTGCCAGCAGCTTACAGCCCGAGACCCAGTACTTC	CASSLQPETQYF
-	TRBV29-1	TRBD1	TRBJ1-2	TGCAGCGCCCGGGACAGGGAAAATGGCTACACCTTC	CSARDRENGYTF
once	TRBV28	TRBD1	TRBJ1-2	TGTGCCGCCTACTCCCCGGGACAGGTTGAGAGGGACTATGGCTACACCTTC	CAAYSPGQVERDYGYTF
once	TRBV5-1	TRBD2	TRBJ2-7	TGCGCCAGCAGCTCCGAAGGGGGAAGCCTCGGGACTAGCGGAACCTACGAGCAGTACTTC	CASSSEGGSLGTSGTYEQYF
-	TRBV28	-	TRBJ2-7	TGTGCCAGCAGTTTTGGGCAGATAGCCTACGAGCAGTACTTC	CASSFGQIAYEQYF
-	TRBV27	-	TRBJ2-1	TGTGCCAGCAGTTTAGGGGGGGCTCCGCGTGAGCAGTTCTTC	CASSLGGAPREQFF
-	TRBV29-1	TRBD1	TRBJ2-7	TGCAGCGTTGGGACAGGGTCTCGGTACGAGCAGTACTTC	CSVGTGSRYEQYF
-	TRBV29-1	-	TRBJ2-2	TGCAGCGTTGTTTGGGTTAACACCGGGGAGCTGTTTTTT	CSVVWVNTGELFF
-	TRBV27	TRBD1	TRBJ2-7	TGTGCCAGCAGTCGATCCCCCGGGACAGGAGACCTCGAGCAGTACTTC	CASSRSPGTGDLEQYF
-	TRBV30	-	TRBJ1-5	TGTGCCTGGAGTGTAGGGCCCAATCAGCCCCAGCATTTT	CAWSVGPNQPQHF
once	TRBV5-6	-	TRBJ2-5	TGTGCCAGCAGCCAATTACCGGGGCAACAAGAGACCCAGTACTTC	CASSQLPGQQETQYF
few	TRBV6-1	TRBD1	TRBJ2-1	TGTGCCAGCAGTGAGGCGACAGGGGTTGAGCAGTTCTTC	CASSEATGVEQFF
-	TRBV2	-	TRBJ2-1	TGTGCCAGCAATCCGGGGTACAATGAGCAGTTCTTC	CASNPGYNEQFF
-	TRBV4-1	TRBD2	TRBJ2-5	TGCGCCAGCAGCCAACTCTCGACTAGCGGACAAGAGACCCAGTACTTC	CASSQLSTSGQETQYF
-	TRBV6-1	-	TRBJ2-1	TGTGCCAGCAGTACCCGGGACGGCGTTTCGGATGAGCAGTTCTTC	CASSTRDGVSDEQFF
-	TRBV15	-	TRBJ2-1	TGTGCCACCAGCAGAGGAGGTTGGAGCAATGAGCAGTTCTTC	CATSRGGWSNEQFF
-	TRBV29-1	-	TRBJ1-5	TGCAGCGTTGAAGATGGGGTGGGGGGCAATCAGCCCCAGCATTTT	CSVEDGVGGNQPQHF
-	TRBV20-1	-	TRBJ1-6	TGCAGTGCTAGAGAGGGGCTCAGTAATTCACCCCTCCACTTT	CSAREGLSNSPLHF
-	TRBV6-5	-	TRBJ1-6	TGTGCCAGCAGCCCTTCTTTTGATTCACCCCTCCACTTT	CASSPSFDSPLHF
-	TRBV9	-	TRBJ2-5	TGTGCCAGCAGCGTAGCCGGGACTTTAAAAGAGACCCAGTACTTC	CASSVAGTLKETQYF
-	TRBV19	-	TRBJ2-3	TGTGCCAGTAGTATTTTCTCGGATACGCAGTATTTT	CASSIFSDTQYF